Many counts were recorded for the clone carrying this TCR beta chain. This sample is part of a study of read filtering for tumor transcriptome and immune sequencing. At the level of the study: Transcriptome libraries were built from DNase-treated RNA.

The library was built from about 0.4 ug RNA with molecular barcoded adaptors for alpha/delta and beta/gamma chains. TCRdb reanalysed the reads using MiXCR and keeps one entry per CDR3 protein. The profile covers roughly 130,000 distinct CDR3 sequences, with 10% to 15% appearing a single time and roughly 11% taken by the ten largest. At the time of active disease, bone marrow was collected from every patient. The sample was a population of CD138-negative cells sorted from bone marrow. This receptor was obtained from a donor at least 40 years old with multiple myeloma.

The CDR3 nucleotides are TGTGCCAGCAAGGTACCTCACAATGAGCAGTTCTTC. This codes for CASKVPHNEQFF. The V and J genes are TRBV6-2 or TRBV6-3 and TRBJ2-1; D is uncertain. This CDR3 spans 12 amino acids. V dropped 7 bases and J dropped 5 bases, with 9 bases sitting between them. CDR1 and CDR2 (germline): MNHEY, SVGEGT.